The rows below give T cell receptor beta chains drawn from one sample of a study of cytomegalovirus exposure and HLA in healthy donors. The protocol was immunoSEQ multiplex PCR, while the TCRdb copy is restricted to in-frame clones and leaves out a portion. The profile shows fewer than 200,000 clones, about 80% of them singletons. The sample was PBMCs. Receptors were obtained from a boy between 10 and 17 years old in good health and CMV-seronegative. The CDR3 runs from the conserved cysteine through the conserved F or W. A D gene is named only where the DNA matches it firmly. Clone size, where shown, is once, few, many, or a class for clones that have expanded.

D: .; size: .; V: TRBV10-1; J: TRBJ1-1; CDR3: CASSISGNTEAFF; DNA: TGCGCCAGCAGCATCTCCGGGAACACTGAAGCTTTCTTT
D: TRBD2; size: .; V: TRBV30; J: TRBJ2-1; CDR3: CAWTATSGLLNEQFF; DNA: TGTGCCTGGACCGCCACTAGCGGTCTTTTGAATGAGCAGTTCTTC
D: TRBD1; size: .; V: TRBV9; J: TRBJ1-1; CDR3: CASSVSGQGLLTEAFF; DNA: TGTGCCAGCAGCGTATCGGGACAGGGGCTTCTCACTGAAGCTTTCTTT
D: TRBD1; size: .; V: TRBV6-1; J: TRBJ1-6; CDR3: CASSGTGEREYNSPLHF; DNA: TGTGCCAGCAGTGGTACAGGGGAGAGGGAATATAATTCACCCCTCCACTTT
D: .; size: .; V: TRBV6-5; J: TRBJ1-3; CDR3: CASRTVDLGNTIYF; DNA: TGTGCCAGCAGGACAGTCGACCTTGGAAACACCATATATTTT
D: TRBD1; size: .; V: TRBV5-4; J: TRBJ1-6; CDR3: CASSLDLGGDSPLHF; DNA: TGTGCCAGCAGCTTGGATTTAGGGGGCGATTCACCCCTCCACTTT
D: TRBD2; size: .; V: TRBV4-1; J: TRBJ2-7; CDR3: CASSPGGEVAYEQYF; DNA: TGCGCCAGCAGCCCGGGAGGGGAGGTAGCCTACGAGCAGTACTTC
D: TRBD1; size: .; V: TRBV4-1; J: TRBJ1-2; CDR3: CASSQDQGTGYGYTF; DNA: TGCGCCAGCAGCCAAGATCAAGGGACAGGGTATGGCTACACCTTC
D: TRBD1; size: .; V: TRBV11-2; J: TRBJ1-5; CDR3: CASSYRGQPQHF; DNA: TGTGCCAGCAGCTACAGGGGTCAGCCCCAGCATTTT
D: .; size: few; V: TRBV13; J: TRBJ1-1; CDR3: CASSLKPWGRGNTEAFF; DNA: TGTGCCAGCAGCTTAAAGCCCTGGGGCAGGGGAAACACTGAAGCTTTCTTT
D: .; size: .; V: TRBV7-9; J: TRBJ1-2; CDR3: CASSSHTPGQNPNYGYTF; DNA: TGTGCCAGCAGCTCCCATACACCCGGACAGAACCCTAACTATGGCTACACCTTC
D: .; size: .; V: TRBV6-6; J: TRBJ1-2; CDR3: CASSYGGPQANYGYTF; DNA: TGTGCCAGCAGTTACGGAGGGCCCCAAGCTAACTATGGCTACACCTTC
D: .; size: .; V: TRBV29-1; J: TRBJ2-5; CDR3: CSVYREFRETQYF; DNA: TGCAGCGTCTACAGGGAGTTCAGGGAGACCCAGTACTTC
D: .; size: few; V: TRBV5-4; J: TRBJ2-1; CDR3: CASSGTGDWNEQFF; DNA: TGTGCCAGCAGTGGAACGGGGGATTGGAATGAGCAGTTCTTC
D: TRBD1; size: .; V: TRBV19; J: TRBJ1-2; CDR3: CASSIASKTGGFYGYTF; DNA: TGTGCCAGTAGTATAGCCTCGAAGACAGGGGGCTTCTATGGCTACACCTTC
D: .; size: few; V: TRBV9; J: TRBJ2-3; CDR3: CASSATLSTDTQYF; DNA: TGTGCCAGCAGCGCGACTCTGAGCACAGATACGCAGTATTTT
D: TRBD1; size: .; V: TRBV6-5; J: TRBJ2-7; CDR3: CASRITTGGSYEQYF; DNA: TGTGCCAGCAGAATTACGACAGGGGGCTCCTACGAGCAGTACTTC
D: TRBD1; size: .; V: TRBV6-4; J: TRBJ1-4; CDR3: CASSDSAGGNEKLFF; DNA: TGTGCCAGCAGTGACTCGGCAGGGGGGAATGAAAAACTGTTTTTT
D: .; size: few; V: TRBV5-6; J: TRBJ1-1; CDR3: CASSFVRDTEAFF; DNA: TGTGCCAGCAGCTTTGTACGAGACACTGAAGCTTTCTTT
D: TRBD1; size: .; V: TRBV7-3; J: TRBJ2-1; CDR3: CASSSRDSSYNEQFF; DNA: TGTGCCAGCAGCTCCCGGGACAGCTCCTACAATGAGCAGTTCTTC
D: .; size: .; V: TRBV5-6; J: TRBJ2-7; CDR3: CASSLNRVIYEQYF; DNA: TGTGCCAGCAGCTTGAACAGGGTGATCTACGAGCAGTACTTC
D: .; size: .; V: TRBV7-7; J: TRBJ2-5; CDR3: CASSLVGVETQYF; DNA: TGTGCTAGCAGCTTAGTAGGGGTTGAGACCCAGTACTTC
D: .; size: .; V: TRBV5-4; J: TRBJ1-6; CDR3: CASSLRQGYNSPLHF; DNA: TGTGCCAGCAGCTTGAGGCAGGGCTATAATTCACCCCTCCACTTT
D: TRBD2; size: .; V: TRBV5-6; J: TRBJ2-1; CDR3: CASSGGLAGGHEQFF; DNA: TGTGCCAGCAGCGGGGGACTAGCGGGAGGACATGAGCAGTTCTTC
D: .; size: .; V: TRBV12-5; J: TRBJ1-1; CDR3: CASGLPRWAGTEAFF; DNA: TGTGCTAGTGGTCTCCCTCGGTGGGCGGGAACTGAAGCTTTCTTT
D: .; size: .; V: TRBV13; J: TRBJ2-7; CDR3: CASSLVGVTAYEQYF; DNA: TGTGCCAGCAGCTTAGTCGGAGTGACAGCCTACGAGCAGTACTTC
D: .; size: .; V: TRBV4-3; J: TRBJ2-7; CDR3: CASSLWTDRSPSYEQYF; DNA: TGCGCCAGCAGCCTTTGGACAGACAGATCTCCCTCCTACGAGCAGTACTTC
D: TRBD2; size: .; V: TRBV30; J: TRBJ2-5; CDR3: CAWSPGLAGVQETQYF; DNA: TGTGCCTGGAGCCCGGGACTAGCGGGGGTGCAAGAGACCCAGTACTTC
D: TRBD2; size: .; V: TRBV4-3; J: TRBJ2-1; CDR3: CASSQYGTSGRSHEQFF; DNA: TGCGCCAGCAGCCAATACGGGACTAGCGGGCGCTCGCATGAGCAGTTCTTC
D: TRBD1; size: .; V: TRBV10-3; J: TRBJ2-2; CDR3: CAINARGNVAGELFF; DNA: TGTGCCATCAACGCCAGGGGGAATGTAGCCGGGGAGCTGTTTTTT
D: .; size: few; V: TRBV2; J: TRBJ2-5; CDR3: CASSVEGAQETQYF; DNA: TGTGCCAGCAGTGTCGAAGGGGCACAAGAGACCCAGTACTTC